This TCR beta chain emerged from a study of blood T cell repertoires in COVID-19. Either two negative PCRs, clearance, or symptom resolution qualified Cohort 3 donors as recovered. Germline CDR1 is SGHTS and CDR2 is YDEGEE. CDR3 length: 12 residues. Losses at the gene ends were 2 bases for V and 12 bases for J; bases not matched to a gene: 7. Here immunoSEQ multiplex PCR was the method, and the copy in TCRdb shows in-frame clones only, minus some. This table holds about 220,000 clones, 82% found once. The sequence was collected from a woman in her sixties who had recovered from COVID-19. The chain is built from TRBV5-8 and TRBJ2-7, with 8 bases identical to TRBD1. The sequenced material came from PBMCs or T cells enriched from blood (not recorded which). CDR3 sequence reads: CASSLRQGYRYF. CDR3 nucleotide sequence: TGTGCCAGCAGCTTAAGACAGGGGTATCGGTACTTC.